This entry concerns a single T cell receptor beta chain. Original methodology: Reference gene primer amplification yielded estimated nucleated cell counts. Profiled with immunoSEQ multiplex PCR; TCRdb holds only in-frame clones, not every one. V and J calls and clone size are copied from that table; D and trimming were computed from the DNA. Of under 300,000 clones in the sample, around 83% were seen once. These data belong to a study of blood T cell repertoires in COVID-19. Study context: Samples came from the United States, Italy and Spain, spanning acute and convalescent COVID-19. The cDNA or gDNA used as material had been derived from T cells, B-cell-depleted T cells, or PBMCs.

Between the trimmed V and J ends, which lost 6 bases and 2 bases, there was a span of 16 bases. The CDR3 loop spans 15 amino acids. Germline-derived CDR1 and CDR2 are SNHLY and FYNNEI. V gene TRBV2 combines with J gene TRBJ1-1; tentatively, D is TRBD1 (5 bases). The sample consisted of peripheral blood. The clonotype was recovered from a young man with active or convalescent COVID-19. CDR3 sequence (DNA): TGTGCCAGCAGGGAGGGGTGGGCGGTAAACACTGAAGCTTTCTTT. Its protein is CASREGWAVNTEAFF.